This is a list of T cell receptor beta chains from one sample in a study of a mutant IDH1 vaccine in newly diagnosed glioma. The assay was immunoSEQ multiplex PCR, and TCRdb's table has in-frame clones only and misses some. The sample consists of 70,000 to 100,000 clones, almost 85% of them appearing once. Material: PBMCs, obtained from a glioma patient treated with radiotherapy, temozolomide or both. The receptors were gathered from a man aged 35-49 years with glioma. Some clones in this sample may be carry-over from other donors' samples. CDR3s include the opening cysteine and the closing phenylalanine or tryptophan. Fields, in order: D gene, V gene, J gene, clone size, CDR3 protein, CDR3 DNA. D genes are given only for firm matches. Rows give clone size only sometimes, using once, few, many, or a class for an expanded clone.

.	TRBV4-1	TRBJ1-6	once	CASSQVGGNSPLHF	TGCGCCAGCAGCCAAGTCGGCGGGAATTCACCCCTCCACTTT
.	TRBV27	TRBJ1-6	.	CASSLLTYNSPLHF	TGTGCCAGCAGTCTACTAACCTATAATTCACCCCTCCACTTT
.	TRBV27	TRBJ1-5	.	CASSLGSNQPQHF	TGTGCCAGCAGTTTAGGATCAAATCAGCCCCAGCATTTT
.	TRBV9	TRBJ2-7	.	CASSVGYEQYF	TGTGCCAGCAGCGTAGGGTACGAGCAGTACTTC
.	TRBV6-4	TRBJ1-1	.	CATQHRPMKAFF	TGTGCCACCCAACACCGTCCGATGAAAGCTTTCTTT
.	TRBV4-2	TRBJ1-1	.	CASSRDGERRNTEAFF	TGTGCCAGCAGCCGGGATGGGGAAAGAAGGAACACTGAAGCTTTCTTT
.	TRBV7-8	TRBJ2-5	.	CASSFLVQETQYF	TGTGCCAGCAGCTTCCTAGTACAAGAGACCCAGTACTTC
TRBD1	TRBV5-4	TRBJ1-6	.	CASSLPTGGNSPLHF	TGTGCCAGCAGCTTGCCGACAGGGGGTAATTCACCCCTCCACTTT
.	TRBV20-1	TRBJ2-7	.	CSASQQYEQYF	TGCAGTGCTAGCCAGCAGTACGAGCAGTACTTC
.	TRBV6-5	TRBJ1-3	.	CASRRDGSSGNTIYF	TGTGCCAGCAGGCGCGACGGAAGCTCTGGAAACACCATATATTTT
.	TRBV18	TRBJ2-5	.	CASSLQEQETQYF	TGTGCCAGCTCGCTACAGGAGCAAGAGACCCAGTACTTC
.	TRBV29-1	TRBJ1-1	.	CSVEGDSLNTEAFF	TGCAGCGTTGAAGGCGACAGCCTGAACACTGAAGCTTTCTTT
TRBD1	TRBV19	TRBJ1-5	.	CASSRGDRGGNQPQHF	TGTGCCAGTAGTAGGGGGGACAGGGGTGGCAATCAGCCCCAGCATTTT